This passage covers 20 T cell receptor beta chains from one sample sequenced in a study of blood T cell dynamics during melanoma immunotherapy (TCRdb year 2020). According to the study, the label for this sample's time point signals: week 3, after first cycle of checkpoint inhibitor. Libraries were built with the immunoSEQ multiplex PCR assay. Drawn from immuneACCESS, this table holds only the in-frame rearrangements with V and J called that TCRdb kept. Clones are partly lost; checked studies trace under half to an unresolved V gene and leave the rest unexplained. Within this sample are 8,800 or so clones, with roughly 85% of them counted one time only. The top ten hold roughly 1% of the sample. Sequenced material: blood, taken from a patient treated with checkpoint blockade. These receptor sequences come from a human donor with melanoma.

This clone appeared a few times. The V call is TRBV7-6, the J call TRBJ1-1, with D possibly being TRBD1 (6 bases). CDR1 is SGHVS, CDR2 FNYEAQ, per germline. This CDR3 has 16 residues. V was shortened by 1 base and J by 1 base, with 13 bases between the two germline ends. The CDR3: CASSLGGQGRNTEAFF. CDR3 in DNA: TGTGCCAGCAGCTTAGGGGGGCAGGGGAGGAACACTGAAGCTTTCTTT.

The chain has TRBV11-3 and TRBJ2-7, with TRBD2 as a possible D gene (6 bases). The CDR3 covers 16 residues. Trimming shortened V by 5 bases and J by 5 bases, and 22 bases separated the two germline ends. CDR1 and CDR2 (germline): SGHNT, YENEEA. The CDR3 DNA reads TGTGCCAGCAGCCCAGGGTATGGGGCGGGGTTCGACGAGCAGTACTTC. Translated: CASSPGYGAGFDEQYF.

The gene calls are TRBV7-9 and TRBJ2-1; D not certain. The germline V gene encodes CDR1 SEHNR and CDR2 FQNEAQ (reference sequence). CDR3 length equals 17 residues. Trimming took 4 bases from V and 6 from J, leaving 22 bases between them. The CDR3 here is CASSSTPAQTWGNEQFF. CDR3 in DNA: TGTGCCAGCAGCTCGACACCGGCACAGACCTGGGGCAATGAGCAGTTCTTC.

This clone was seen a few times. This chain connects TRBV4-3 to TRBJ1-6; no clear D gene. The CDR3 consists of 13 residues. Germline V gene data show CDR1 as LGHNA and CDR2 as YSLEER. Trimming pared 4 bases from V and 8 bases from J, leaving 9 bases between. For the CDR3, the DNA is TGCGCCAGCAGCCTTAGTCTGGATTCACCCCTCCACTTT. This sequence encodes CASSLSLDSPLHF.

The chain combines TRBV6-6 with TRBJ2-7; TRBD1 matches at 8 bases. The V and J ends lost 8 bases and 2 bases, in that order; junction bases with no gene match: 2. The CDR3 is 12 residues long. Germline V gives CDR1 MNHNY, CDR2 SVGAGI (reference sequence). The CDR3 loop is CASEDRAYEQYF. In nucleotides, the CDR3 is TGTGCCAGCGAGGACAGGGCCTACGAGCAGTACTTC.

V usage is TRBV7-8 and J usage is TRBJ1-4, with 7 bases matching TRBD1. Germline-derived CDR1 and CDR2 are SGHVS and FQNEAQ. V lost 3 bases to trimming and J lost 8 bases; unmatched junction nucleotides: 6. The CDR3 sequence is 14 residues long. The CDR3 DNA follows: TGTGCCAGCAGCTTCGGACAGGTTCGGGAAAAACTGTTTTTT. Protein: CASSFGQVREKLFF.

The rearrangement links TRBV5-5 to TRBJ2-5; D is possibly TRBD2 (5 bases). CDR3 length equals 14 residues. Germline assignment: CDR1 SGHKS and CDR2 YYEKEE (reference sequence). The V gene lost 4 bases and the J gene lost 3 bases, with 13 bases spanning the gap. Here the CDR3 reads CASSPRGWEETQYF. Here the CDR3 DNA reads TGTGCCAGCAGCCCCCGGGGATGGGAAGAGACCCAGTACTTC.

V is TRBV7-2 and J is TRBJ1-6; 8 nucleotides agree with TRBD1. The CDR3 runs 15 residues. Unmatched junction bases numbered 9, after V lost 5 bases and J lost 9 bases. CDR1 and CDR2 from the germline V gene are SGHTA and FQGNSA. In DNA form, the CDR3 reads TGTGCCAGCAGCGCCCGGACAGGGTGGAGTTCACCCCTCCACTTT. As protein: CASSARTGWSSPLHF.

The chain is built from TRBV28 and TRBJ2-5; 10 bases align to TRBD2. The CDR3 is made up of 18 amino acids. Trimming at V came to 3 bases and at J to 1 base, leaving 11 bases not matched to a gene. Germline V CDR1 and CDR2: MDHEN, SYDVKM. CDR3 amino acids: CASSFHPLIAGGQETQYF. The CDR3 bases are TGTGCCAGCAGTTTCCACCCACTGATAGCGGGGGGCCAAGAGACCCAGTACTTC.

This rearrangement joins TRBV30 to TRBJ1-2, with 11 bases lining up with TRBD1. Losses at the gene ends were 3 bases for V and 9 bases for J; bases not matched to a gene: 21. Germline lookup yields CDR1 GTSNPN and CDR2 SVGIG (reference sequence). The CDR3 has 18 residues. The CDR3 protein is CAWRARTGGIGGWRRYTF. CDR3 DNA sequence: TGTGCCTGGAGGGCCAGGACAGGGGGCATCGGGGGCTGGCGACGCTACACCTTC.

The V call is TRBV10-3, the J call TRBJ2-7, with D perhaps assigned TRBD1 or TRBD2 (5 bases each). The germline V gene encodes CDR1 ENHRY and CDR2 SYGVKD. V was pared by 6 bases and J by 7 bases, with 13 bases between. The CDR3 covers 12 residues. Here the CDR3 DNA reads TGTGCCATCAGCAAAACTGAGGGGGAGCAGTACTTC. Its protein product is CAISKTEGEQYF.

The chain joins TRBV5-5 to TRBJ2-7; 7 bases match TRBD1. The V and J ends lost 7 bases and 1 base, in that order; junction bases with no gene match: 5. Germline lookup yields CDR1 SGHKS and CDR2 YYEKEE (reference sequence). The CDR3 loop spans 13 amino acids. CDR3 coding DNA: TGTGCCAGCCTCGGACAGGAGTCCTACGAGCAGTACTTC. Residues: CASLGQESYEQYF.

This chain links TRBV10-3 with TRBJ2-1; D is ambiguous. V lost 2 bases and J 7 bases, leaving 6 bases between the germline ends. Germline V lookup: CDR1 ENHRY, CDR2 SYGVKD. This CDR3 region has 12 residues. CDR3 amino acids: CAISEMTNEQFF. CDR3 coding DNA: TGTGCCATCAGTGAGATGACTAATGAGCAGTTCTTC.

The V call is TRBV11-2, the J call TRBJ2-7; TRBD1 aligns across 7 bases. The CDR3 is 14 amino acids. CDR1 and CDR2 (germline): SGHAT, FQNNGV. J gave up 3 bases and V 1 base, and 3 bases lay outside the gene matches. The chain's CDR3 is CASSLGGQFYEQYF. DNA of the CDR3: TGTGCCAGCAGCTTAGGGGGACAGTTCTACGAGCAGTACTTC. Variable domain in full (rest from reference TRBV11-2 and TRBJ2-7): EAGVAQSPRYKIIEKRQSVAFWCNPISGHATLYWYQQILGQGPKLLIQFQNNGVVDDSQLPKDRFSAERLKGVDSTLKIQPAKLEDSAVYLCASSLGGQFYEQYFGPGTRLTVT.

This clone has only a few counts. V is TRBV18 and J is TRBJ1-2, with D perhaps TRBD1 (5 bases). The CDR3 loop spans 15 amino acids. The V end lost 2 bases, the J end lost 4 bases, and 14 bases lay between the germline ends. CDR1 and CDR2 from the germline V gene are KGHSH and LQKENI. The CDR3 region is CASSPFLGEAYGYTF. Here the CDR3 DNA reads TGTGCCAGCTCACCATTTCTGGGGGAGGCCTATGGCTACACCTTC.

The J gene is TRBJ2-1, the V gene TRBV6-1; 7 bases are a match to TRBD2. This CDR3 is 12 amino acids long. Germline trimming cut 8 bases from V and 10 bases from J; bases unmatched to any gene: 8. Per germline, CDR1 MNHNS and CDR2 SASEGT. The CDR3 nucleotides are TGTGCCAGCCGCCTGATGGGGGGGGAGCAGTTCTTC. Protein sequence: CASRLMGGEQFF.

This clone came up once. This sequence joins TRBV5-4 and TRBJ2-7; D may be TRBD2 (6 bases). The V end was cut by 0 bases, the J end by 3 bases, with 10 bases between. The length of the CDR3 is 14 residues. The germline gives CDR1 SGHNT, CDR2 YYREEE (reference sequence). The CDR3 DNA is TGTGCCAGCAGCTTGGCGGGGGTTAACTACGAGCAGTACTTC. Amino acid sequence: CASSLAGVNYEQYF. Supplemented by reference TRBV5-4 and TRBJ2-7, the full variable domain reads ETGVTQSPTHLIKTRGQQVTLRCSSQSGHNTVSWYQQALGQGPQFIFQYYREEENGRGNFPPRFSGLQFPNYSSELNVNALELDDSALYLCASSLAGVNYEQYFGPGTRLTVT.

The chain joins TRBV7-2 to TRBJ1-1, with unresolved D. Germline V gene sequence: CDR1 SGHTA, CDR2 FQGNSA. This CDR3 contains 14 residues. V was clipped by 1 base and J by 4 bases, with 10 bases between them. The CDR3 region is CASSLDSGSTEAFF. The CDR3 nucleotides are TGTGCCAGCAGCTTAGATTCAGGATCCACTGAAGCTTTCTTT.

The rearrangement uses TRBV7-8 and TRBJ1-5; a possible D gene is TRBD1 (6 bases). Germline CDR1 reads SGHVS; CDR2 reads FQNEAQ. This CDR3 region has 17 residues. The V gene lost 1 base and the J gene lost 0 bases, with 13 bases spanning the gap. The CDR3 region has the DNA TGTGCCAGCAGCTTAGGGGGGGCTAGATATAGCAATCAGCCCCAGCATTTT. It codes for CASSLGGARYSNQPQHF.

The chain combines TRBV15 with TRBJ2-2, with D maybe TRBD1 (5 bases). V was cut by 3 bases and J by 6 bases, with 17 bases left in between. The CDR3 has 16 amino acids. From germline, CDR1 is LNHNV and CDR2 YYDKDF (reference sequence). The CDR3 region is CATSRGFRVGPGELFF. CDR3 bases: TGTGCCACCAGCAGGGGATTTAGAGTGGGGCCCGGGGAGCTGTTTTTT. The whole variable domain, remainder taken from reference TRBV15 and TRBJ2-2, is DAMVIQNPRYQVTQFGKPVTLSCSQTLNHNVMYWYQQKSSQAPKLLFHYYDKDFNNEADTPDNFQSRRPNTSFCFLDIRSPGLGDTAMYLCATSRGFRVGPGELFFGEGSRLTVL.